The 2 T cell receptor beta chains presented below share a single source sample, sequenced in a study of vaccination effects on CD4 cells after COVID-19. Sequencing was performed with immunoSEQ multiplex PCR; in TCRdb, only in-frame clones are kept and a portion is missing. The sample comprises roughly 68,000 clones, 55% to 75% of which are singletons, and 20% to 25% rests with the top ten. CD4+ T cells were isolated after about nine days of culture. Their cognate antigens are unknown. The sequencing used CD4+ T cells from PBMCs cultured without peptide, collected before COVID-19 vaccination. These receptors came from a human donor who had a prior SARS-CoV-2 infection.

This chain joins TRBV18 and TRBJ1-5; D gene ambiguous. The germline V and J ends were trimmed by 1 base and 5 bases, with 9 bases remaining between them. Germline V gene data show CDR1 as KGHSH and CDR2 as LQKENI. The CDR3 is made up of 14 amino acids. CDR3 sequence reads: CASSPRAVYQPQHF. The CDR3 nucleotides are TGTGCCAGCTCACCACGGGCAGTATATCAGCCCCAGCATTTT.

The gene calls are TRBV19 and TRBJ1-6; D may be TRBD1 (6 bases). Trimming shortened V by 5 bases and J by 8 bases, and 16 bases separated the two germline ends. Germline lookup yields CDR1 LNHDA and CDR2 SQIVND (reference sequence). CDR3 length: 15 residues. CDR3 nucleotide sequence: TGTGCCAGTAGTCACTCAGAGTACAGGGATTCACCCCTCCACTTT. This translates into CASSHSEYRDSPLHF.